One sample yielded the 7 T cell receptor beta chains listed below, sequenced in a study of blood T cell repertoires in COVID-19. Repertoires were generated with immunoSEQ multiplex PCR, while TCRdb's copy carries only in-frame clones and drops some. Altogether over 65,000 clones are present, approximately 78% being singletons, with the ten largest covering 36%. Specimen: peripheral blood. The source is a man aged 55 to 70 with COVID-19, enrolled during active disease.

The chain is built from TRBV9 and TRBJ1-2; D not resolved. Germline V gives CDR1 SGDLS, CDR2 YYNGEE. This CDR3 is 15 amino acids long. V lost 0 bases, J lost 3 bases, and 12 bases lay in between. The chain's CDR3 is CASSVAPRVDYGYTF. The CDR3 DNA reads TGTGCCAGCAGCGTAGCCCCGCGCGTGGACTATGGCTACACCTTC.

The rearrangement links TRBV14 to TRBJ1-5; D not certain. Per germline, CDR1 SGHDN and CDR2 FVKESK. Between the trimmed V and J ends, which lost 3 bases and 7 bases, there was a span of 10 bases. The CDR3 spans 13 residues. CDR3 DNA sequence: TGTGCCAGCAGCCAGAACGGAGGGCAGCCCCAGCATTTT. Amino acid sequence: CASSQNGGQPQHF.

This clone was found once. This rearrangement joins TRBV5-1 to TRBJ1-1; 11 nucleotides match TRBD1. Germline V CDR1 and CDR2: SGHRS, YFSETQ. The CDR3 runs 16 residues. With 5 bases clipped from V and 4 bases from J, the junction kept 10 bases outside the gene matches. The CDR3 loop reads CASRKPGQGGGTEAFF. The CDR3 DNA reads TGCGCCAGCAGGAAACCGGGACAGGGGGGAGGCACTGAAGCTTTCTTT.

This clone appeared once. This rearrangement joins TRBV4-1 to TRBJ2-7; TRBD1 might be the D (8 bases). The CDR3 has 15 residues. The V and J ends lost 4 bases and 2 bases respectively, with 15 bases between them. Germline CDR1 MGHRA, CDR2 YSYEKL. Here the CDR3 DNA reads TGCGCCAGCAGCCTTAACAGGGGGGGGGCCTACGAGCAGTACTTC. Amino acid sequence: CASSLNRGGAYEQYF.

This clone was detected only once. V and J are TRBV6-2 or TRBV6-3 and TRBJ2-3; TRBD2 matches at 7 bases. Looked up from germline, CDR1 is MNHEY and CDR2 is SVGEGT. V dropped 5 bases and J dropped 5; count of bases not matched to a gene: 10. CDR3 length equals 15 residues. The CDR3 region has the DNA TGTGCCAGCAGTACGGCGGGAGCGGTAGGAGATACGCAGTATTTT. This encodes CASSTAGAVGDTQYF.

This chain links TRBV5-4 with TRBJ2-1; 10 positions match TRBD1. The V and J ends lost 4 bases and 10 bases, in that order; junction bases with no gene match: 11. From germline, CDR1 is SGHNT and CDR2 YYREEE (reference sequence). CDR3 length: 15 residues. The CDR3 spells CASSQDRGMVWEQFF. The CDR3 DNA reads TGTGCCAGCAGCCAGGACAGGGGGATGGTTTGGGAGCAGTTCTTC.

The J gene is TRBJ2-7, the V gene TRBV6-5; 8 nucleotides match TRBD1. J gave up 3 bases and V 5 bases, and 6 bases lay outside the gene matches. The CDR3 length is 14 residues. Germline V gene sequence: CDR1 MNHEY, CDR2 SVGAGI. The CDR3 coding sequence is TGTGCCAGCAGTACCGACAGGGGAGTCTACGAGCAGTACTTC. Encoded protein: CASSTDRGVYEQYF.